These 8 T cell receptor beta chains originate from one sample sequenced in a study of blood T cell repertoires in COVID-19. TCRdb's table, derived via immunoSEQ multiplex PCR, lists solely in-frame clones and lacks some. The table records some 350,000 clones, around 87% of them present only once. Specimen: PBMCs or T cells enriched from blood (not recorded which). Source of these receptors: a young woman who had recovered from COVID-19.

This rearrangement joins TRBV4-2 to TRBJ2-1; unclear D gene. Germline V gene data show CDR1 as LGHNA and CDR2 as YNFKEQ. Trimming removed 0 bases at V and 2 bases at J, with 5 bases between. This CDR3 region has 14 residues. CDR3 loop: CASSQDVTYNEQFF. The DNA of the CDR3 is TGTGCCAGCAGCCAAGATGTTACCTACAATGAGCAGTTCTTC.

The rearrangement joins TRBV5-6 to TRBJ2-1; 11 bases map to TRBD2. Germline V gene lookup returns CDR1 SGHDT and CDR2 YYEEEE. J lost 9 bases, V lost 0 bases, and 8 bases had no gene match. The CDR3 loop spans 16 amino acids. The CDR3 here is CASSLAKVAGGLEQFF. The CDR3 DNA reads TGTGCCAGCAGCTTGGCCAAGGTAGCGGGGGGGCTTGAGCAGTTCTTC.

V gene TRBV5-6 combines with J gene TRBJ2-5, with D possibly TRBD1 on 7 matching bases. The CDR3 is made up of 17 amino acids. CDR1 and CDR2 from the germline V gene are SGHDT and YYEEEE. With 7 bases removed from V and 4 bases from J, the gap between germline ends came to 26 bases. The CDR3 loop is CASSDSPGGGRGETQYF. The CDR3 DNA follows: TGTGCCAGCTCAGATTCCCCAGGGGGAGGACGAGGAGAGACCCAGTACTTC.

V is TRBV7-8 and J is TRBJ2-1; perhaps TRBD1 as D (6 bases). The CDR3 runs to 14 residues. The V end lost 4 bases, the J end lost 3 bases, and 10 bases lay between the germline ends. Looked up from germline, CDR1 is SGHVS and CDR2 is FQNEAQ. CDR3 sequence reads: CASSSSDSYNEQFF. Here the CDR3 DNA reads TGTGCCAGCAGCTCCTCGGACAGCTACAATGAGCAGTTCTTC.

This clone was seen only a few times. The rearrangement joins TRBV5-1 to TRBJ1-3; no definite D call. V was pared by 1 base and J by 0 bases, with 8 bases between. Germline assignment: CDR1 SGHRS and CDR2 YFSETQ. This CDR3 is 15 amino acids long. This CDR3 is CASSLSGVSGNTIYF. CDR3 nucleotide sequence: TGCGCCAGCAGCTTGAGTGGAGTCTCTGGAAACACCATATATTTT. Variable domain in full (rest from reference TRBV5-1 and TRBJ1-3): KAGVTQTPRYLIKTRGQQVTLSCSPISGHRSVSWYQQTPGQGLQFLFEYFSETQRNKGNFPGRFSGRQFSNSRSEMNVSTLELGDSALYLCASSLSGVSGNTIYFGEGSWLTVV.

The chain carries TRBV2 and TRBJ2-1; 11 nucleotides align to TRBD2. The V and J ends lost 6 bases and 6 bases, in that order; junction bases with no gene match: 4. The CDR3 consists of 14 residues. Germline V lookup: CDR1 SNHLY, CDR2 FYNNEI. CDR3 amino acids: CASRGLAGPNEQFF. The CDR3, as DNA: TGTGCCAGCAGAGGACTAGCGGGCCCCAATGAGCAGTTCTTC. The full variable domain, with the rest looked up from reference TRBV2 and TRBJ2-1, is EPEVTQTPSHQVTQMGQEVILRCVPISNHLYFYWYRQILGQKVEFLVSFYNNEISEKSEIFDDQFSVERPDGSNFTLKIRSTKLEDSAMYFCASRGLAGPNEQFFGPGTRLTVL.

V gene TRBV2 combines with J gene TRBJ1-5; the match to TRBD1 covers 10 bases. The length of the CDR3 is 18 residues. Germline V gene data show CDR1 as SNHLY and CDR2 as FYNNEI. The ends lost 5 bases at V and 2 bases at J; junction bases unmatched: 12. CDR3 residues: CASSFGTGVIWGNQPQHF. The CDR3 bases are TGTGCCAGCAGTTTCGGGACAGGGGTTATCTGGGGCAATCAGCCCCAGCATTTT.

The rearrangement links TRBV2 to TRBJ1-2; D may be TRBD1 (5 bases). The CDR3 loop spans 12 amino acids. Germline values: CDR1 SNHLY, CDR2 FYNNEI. V gave up 7 bases and J gave up 4 bases, with 10 bases separating them. CDR3 nucleotides: TGTGCCAGCATGGGGGGTTCCTATGGCTACACCTTC. Protein sequence: CASMGGSYGYTF.